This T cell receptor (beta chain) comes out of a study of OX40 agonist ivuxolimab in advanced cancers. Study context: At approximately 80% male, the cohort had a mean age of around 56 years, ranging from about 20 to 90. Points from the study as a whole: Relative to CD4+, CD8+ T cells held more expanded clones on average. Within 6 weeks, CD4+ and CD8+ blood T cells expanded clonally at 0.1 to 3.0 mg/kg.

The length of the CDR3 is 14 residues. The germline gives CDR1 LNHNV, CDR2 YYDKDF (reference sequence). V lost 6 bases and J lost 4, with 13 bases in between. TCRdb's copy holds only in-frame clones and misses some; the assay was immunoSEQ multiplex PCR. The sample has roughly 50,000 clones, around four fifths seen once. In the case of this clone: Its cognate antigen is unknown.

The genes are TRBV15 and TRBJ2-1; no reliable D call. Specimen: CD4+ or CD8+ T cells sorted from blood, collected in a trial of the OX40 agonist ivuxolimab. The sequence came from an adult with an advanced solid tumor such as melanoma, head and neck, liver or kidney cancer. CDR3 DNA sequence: TGTGCCACCAGTACGTACGAACTTTACAATGAGCAGTTCTTC. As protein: CATSTYELYNEQFF.